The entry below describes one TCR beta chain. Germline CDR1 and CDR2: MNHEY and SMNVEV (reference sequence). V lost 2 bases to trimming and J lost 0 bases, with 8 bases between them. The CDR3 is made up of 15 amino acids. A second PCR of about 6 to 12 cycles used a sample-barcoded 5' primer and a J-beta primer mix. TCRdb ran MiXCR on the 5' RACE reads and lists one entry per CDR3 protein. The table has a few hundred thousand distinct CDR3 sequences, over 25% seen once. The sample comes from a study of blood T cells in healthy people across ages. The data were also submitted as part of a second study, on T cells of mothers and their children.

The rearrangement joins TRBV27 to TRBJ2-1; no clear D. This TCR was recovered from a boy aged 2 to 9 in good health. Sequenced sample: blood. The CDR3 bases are TGTGCCAGCAGTTTAGGTTGGGGCTCCTACAATGAGCAGTTCTTC. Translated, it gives CASSLGWGSYNEQFF.